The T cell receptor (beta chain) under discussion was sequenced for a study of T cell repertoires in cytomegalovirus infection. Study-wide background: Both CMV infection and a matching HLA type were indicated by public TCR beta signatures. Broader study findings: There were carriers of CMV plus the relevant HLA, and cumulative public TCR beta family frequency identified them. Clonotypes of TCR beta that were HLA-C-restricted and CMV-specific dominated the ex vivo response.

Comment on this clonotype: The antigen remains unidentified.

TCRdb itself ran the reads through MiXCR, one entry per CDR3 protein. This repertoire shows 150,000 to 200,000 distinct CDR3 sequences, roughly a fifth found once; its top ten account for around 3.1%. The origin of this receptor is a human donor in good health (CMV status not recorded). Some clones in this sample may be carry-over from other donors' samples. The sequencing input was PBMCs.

The CDR3 DNA reads as TGTGCCAGCAGTACCGGGGTGGGGGGCCTAGCGGGAATAGAGACCCAGTACTTC. Encoded protein: CASSTGVGGLAGIETQYF. The J gene is TRBJ2-5, the V gene TRBV28, with TRBD2 matching over 9 bases. The germline V gene encodes CDR1 MDHEN and CDR2 SYDVKM. V lost 5 bases, J lost 4 bases, and 17 bases stayed unmatched. The CDR3 is made up of 18 amino acids.